This T cell receptor (beta chain) was sequenced in a study of beta chain features in type 1 diabetes. The isolated RNA, all of it, was reverse transcribed, so expressed TCRB transcripts were what got sequenced. Generated by immunoSEQ multiplex PCR, the TCRdb table keeps only in-frame clones and is missing some. The sample carries some 410,000 clones, 9.5% to 12% recorded once. Germline V lookup: CDR1 MNHNY, CDR2 SVGAGI (reference sequence). This CDR3 region has 12 residues. Deletions cut 5 bases from V and 6 bases from J, with 10 bases between. General observations from the study: Across patients, naive, central memory and Treg TCRB repertoires exhibited apparently greater similarity than was observed across healthy donors.

Concerning this clone: Its matching antigen is unknown.

The receptor was derived from a woman between 18 and 29 years old in good health. The sequencing sample was made of naive CD4+ T cells from blood. This chain links TRBV6-6 with TRBJ1-2; possibly TRBD1 for D (5 bases). In DNA, the CDR3 is TGTGCCAGCAGTCTAGGGGAGGATGGCTACACCTTC. Translation: CASSLGEDGYTF.